The next 24 T cell receptor beta chains were all read from a single sample in a study of T cells in Graves' hyperthyroidism and ophthalmopathy. RNA transcripts were the template for amplifying TCR beta CDR3 regions. The HTBI set primed first-round TCR CDR3 RT-PCR. From the multiplex PCR reads, TCRdb called clonotypes with MiXCR, one entry per CDR3 protein. The data hold about 560,000 distinct CDR3 sequences, with 40% to 55% observed a single time. Sequenced input: peripheral blood or thyroid tissue (not recorded which). Source of these receptors: a woman younger than 30 with Graves' hyperthyroidism.

This clonotype was picked up many times. This chain uses TRBV7-6 with TRBJ1-3, with D perhaps matching TRBD1 (6 bases). V was clipped by 5 bases and J by 4 bases, with 9 bases between them. The CDR3 extends over 13 amino acids. Germline V lookup: CDR1 SGHVS, CDR2 FNYEAQ. The CDR3 bases are TGTGCCAGCAGCCCAGGGGCAGGAAACACCATATATTTT. Amino acid sequence: CASSPGAGNTIYF.

Worth noting for this clonotype: An end of the junction differs from the germline gene, which may be a read error. The gene calls are TRBV10-3 and TRBJ1-5; D is uncertain. Germline V gene data show CDR1 as ENHRY and CDR2 as SYGVKD. CDR3 length: 15 amino acids. CDR3 coding DNA: TGTGCCAGCAGTGCGGGTCGGTATAGCAATCAGCCCCAGCATTTT. It specifies CASSAGRYSNQPQHF.

In this sample, this clonotype turned up a few times. V gene TRBV6-4 combines with J gene TRBJ1-2; no reliable D call. The V gene's germline CDR1 is MRHNA and CDR2 SNTAGT. The germline V and J ends were trimmed by 2 bases and 9 bases, with 16 bases remaining between them. The CDR3 runs 14 residues. Written as DNA, the CDR3 is TGTGCCAGCAGTGACCCATCGGACCGATATAGCTACACCTTC. Its protein is CASSDPSDRYSYTF.

This clonotype came up many times. Germline is not matched at one junction end, which may reflect a read error. The CDR3 nucleotides are TGTGCCAGCAGCCCAGGGGCTGGGGCCAACGTCCTGACTTTC. It yields the protein CASSPGAGANVLTF. V gene TRBV5-1 combines with J gene TRBJ2-6, with TRBD1 as a possible D gene (6 bases). This CDR3 comprises 14 residues. Germline V gene data show CDR1 as SGHRS and CDR2 as YFSETQ.

The DNA of the CDR3 is TGTGCCACCCGACCCGGGGACAGGGCTTACAATCAGCCCCAGCATTTT. Its translation: CATRPGDRAYNQPQHF. The chain couples TRBV10-3 to TRBJ1-5; 9 nucleotides agree with TRBD1. The germline V gene has CDR1 ENHRY and CDR2 SYGVKD. The V segment lost 10 bases and the J segment 3 bases; nucleotides outside the gene matches: 13. The CDR3 consists of 16 residues.

The chain links TRBV7-9 to TRBJ1-2; a weak D match, TRBD1 (6 bases). V was shortened by 2 bases and J by 7 bases, with 14 bases between the two germline ends. CDR3 length equals 14 residues. CDR1 is SEHNR and CDR2 is FQNEAQ in the germline V gene (reference sequence). Here the CDR3 reads CASSLSQGPVGYTF. The CDR3, as DNA: TGTGCCAGCAGCTTATCGCAGGGGCCGGTTGGCTACACCTTC. The whole variable domain, remainder taken from reference TRBV7-9 and TRBJ1-2, is DTGVSQNPRHKITKRGQNVTFRCDPISEHNRLYWYRQTLGQGPEFLTYFQNEAQLEKSRLLSDRFSAERPKGSFSTLEIQRTEQGDSAMYLCASSLSQGPVGYTFGSGTRLTVV.

This chain's CDR3 is CASSQARLAGGQETQYF. Written as DNA, the CDR3 is TGTGCCAGCAGCCAAGCCCGGCTAGCGGGAGGGCAAGAGACCCAGTACTTC. The chain recombines TRBV7-2 with TRBJ2-5, with 12 bases matching TRBD2. The V gene end was trimmed by 5 bases and the J gene end by 2 bases; junction bases not matched to a gene: 9. There are 17 residues in the CDR3. Germline CDR1 is SGHTA and CDR2 is FQGNSA.

The genes are TRBV9 and TRBJ2-5; 9 nucleotides agree with TRBD1. With V trimmed by 4 bases and J by 5 bases, 15 bases remained unmatched. There are 17 residues in the CDR3. Germline V gene lookup returns CDR1 SGDLS and CDR2 YYNGEE. CDR3 sequence (DNA): TGTGCCAGCAGCCCCCGACCTTTGGGACAGGGTAGCGAGACCCAGTACTTC. This encodes CASSPRPLGQGSETQYF.

This clonotype was recorded only once. The chain uses TRBV25-1 and TRBJ1-2; D is unresolved. Germline loops: CDR1 MGHDK, CDR2 SYGVNS. The CDR3 length is 11 residues. The ends were cut back, 8 bases at V and 6 bases at J, with 10 bases in the middle. The CDR3 loop reads CASGVTHGYTF. The CDR3 DNA reads TGTGCCAGCGGGGTCACGCATGGCTACACCTTC.

The chain is built from TRBV20-1 and TRBJ2-5, with D maybe TRBD1 (6 bases). V was shortened by 6 bases and J by 1 base, with 15 bases between the two germline ends. CDR3 length equals 14 residues. Germline CDR1 reads DFQATT; CDR2 reads SNEGSKA (reference sequence). The CDR3 loop reads CSAGLRQVQETQYF. CDR3 coding DNA: TGCAGTGCCGGCCTTCGACAGGTCCAAGAGACCCAGTACTTC.

The J gene is TRBJ2-6, the V gene TRBV7-9, with 9 bases lining up with TRBD2. With 5 bases clipped from V and 5 bases from J, the junction kept 4 bases outside the gene matches. The CDR3 covers 15 residues. CDR1 and CDR2 (germline): SEHNR, FQNEAQ (reference sequence). The CDR3 loop is CASSLSSGRANVLTF. DNA for the CDR3: TGTGCCAGCAGCCTTTCTAGCGGGAGGGCCAACGTCCTGACTTTC.

By share, this clonotype counts as medium-sized. This chain uses TRBV25-1 with TRBJ1-6; no firm D call. Between the trimmed V and J ends, which lost 1 base and 15 bases, there was a span of 13 bases. This CDR3 has 13 amino acids. Germline assignment: CDR1 MGHDK and CDR2 SYGVNS. This CDR3 reads CASSESGYLYLHF. Written as DNA, the CDR3 is TGTGCCAGCAGTGAATCCGGTTACCTTTACCTCCACTTT. Together with reference TRBV25-1 and TRBJ1-6, the CDR3 gives the full variable domain: EADIYQTPRYLVIGTGKKITLECSQTMGHDKMYWYQQDPGMELHLIHYSYGVNSTEKGDLSSESTVSRIRTEHFPLTLESARPSHTSQYLCASSESGYLYLHFGNGTRLTVT.

This clonotype was seen only a few times. V usage is TRBV14 and J usage is TRBJ2-7; TRBD2 matches 12 bases. CDR1 and CDR2 (germline): SGHDN, FVKESK. J was trimmed by 5 bases and V by 2 bases; bases with no gene match: 4. The CDR3 covers 15 residues. As DNA, the CDR3 is TGTGCCAGCAGCCAACTGACTAGCGGGAGCAACGAGCAGTACTTC. Protein sequence: CASSQLTSGSNEQYF. Full variable domain (outside the CDR3, taken from reference TRBV14 and TRBJ2-7): EAGVTQFPSHSVIEKGQTVTLRCDPISGHDNLYWYRRVMGKEIKFLLHFVKESKQDESGMPNNRFLAERTGGTYSTLKVQPAELEDSGVYFCASSQLTSGSNEQYFGPGTRLTVT.

This clonotype was counted ten times or more. V and J are TRBV29-1 and TRBJ2-7; unclear D gene. The V end was cut by 4 bases, the J end by 3 bases, with 7 bases between. The CDR3 runs to 11 residues. The germline V gene has CDR1 SQVTM and CDR2 ANQGSEA. The CDR3 bases are TGCAGCGTTGGCGAAGGCTACGAGCAGTACTTC. Translation: CSVGEGYEQYF.

This clonotype was seen many times. The chain couples TRBV15 to TRBJ2-5, with 9 positions matching TRBD1. Trimming cost V 6 bases and J 5 bases; bases outside gene matches: 7. CDR3 length: 14 residues. Per the germline V gene, CDR1 is LNHNV and CDR2 is YYDKDF (reference sequence). The CDR3 coding sequence is TGTGCCACCAGAAAGGACAGGGGCTGGGAGACCCAGTACTTC. This translates into CATRKDRGWETQYF.

This chain connects TRBV20-1 to TRBJ1-5; D remains ambiguous. The CDR3 totals 10 residues. Trimming stripped 1 base from V and 12 bases from J, with 7 bases between. Germline V gene lookup returns CDR1 DFQATT and CDR2 SNEGSKA (reference sequence). In DNA, the CDR3 is TGCAGTGCTAGAGGTAGAGGCCAGCATTTT. Translation: CSARGRGQHF.

This clonotype occurred many times. The chain links TRBV2 to TRBJ2-7, with D possibly being TRBD1 or TRBD2 (5 bases each). Trimming left V 6 bases short and J 2 bases short, with 11 bases between. CDR3 length: 13 amino acids. The V gene's germline CDR1 is SNHLY and CDR2 FYNNEI. The CDR3 region is CASRGDGPYEQYF. The DNA of the CDR3 is TGTGCCAGCAGGGGGGACGGTCCCTACGAGCAGTACTTC.

CDR3 in DNA: TGTGCCAGCAGTGAAGGGCGGGAGAGAGAGACCCAGTACTTC. Translation: CASSEGRERETQYF. The chain is built from TRBV25-1 and TRBJ2-5; TRBD2 aligns across 7 bases. The CDR3 has 14 residues. V lost 2 bases to trimming and J lost 4 bases; unmatched junction nucleotides: 4. Germline values: CDR1 MGHDK, CDR2 SYGVNS. Filled out from reference TRBV25-1 and TRBJ2-5, the complete variable domain reads EADIYQTPRYLVIGTGKKITLECSQTMGHDKMYWYQQDPGMELHLIHYSYGVNSTEKGDLSSESTVSRIRTEHFPLTLESARPSHTSQYLCASSEGRERETQYFGPGTRLLVL.

As regards this clonotype: An end of the junction does not agree with germline; a read error may underlie this. The V call is TRBV7-9, the J call TRBJ2-5; TRBD2 agrees at 13 bases. This CDR3 spans 13 amino acids. The germline V gene has CDR1 SEHNR and CDR2 FQNEAQ (reference sequence). The CDR3 spells CASSLGLAGVPYF. As DNA, the CDR3 is TGTGCTAGCAGCTTAGGACTAGCGGGAGTTCCGTACTTC. Combining the CDR3 with reference TRBV7-9 and TRBJ2-5 gives the whole variable domain DTGVSQNPRHKITKRGQNVTFRCDPISEHNRLYWYRQTLGQGPEFLTYFQNEAQLEKSRLLSDRFSAERPKGSFSTLEIQRTEQGDSAMYLCASSLGLAGVPYFGPGTRLLVL.

The gene calls are TRBV20-1 and TRBJ2-1; 13 bases are shared with TRBD2. Looked up from germline, CDR1 is DFQATT and CDR2 is SNEGSKA (reference sequence). With 3 bases clipped from V and 5 bases from J, the junction kept 4 bases outside the gene matches. The CDR3 covers 15 residues. CDR3 region: CSASAGTSGNNEQFF. The CDR3 DNA follows: TGCAGTGCTAGCGCTGGGACTAGCGGGAACAATGAGCAGTTCTTC.

V and J are TRBV7-7 and TRBJ2-7, with D perhaps TRBD1 (7 bases). Germline V lookup: CDR1 SSHAT, CDR2 FNYEAQ (reference sequence). The CDR3 length is 13 residues. Trimming pared 3 bases from V and 5 bases from J, leaving 11 bases between. In DNA form, the CDR3 reads TGTGCCAGCAGCTTCATCAGGGGGGACGAGCAGTACTTC. It codes for CASSFIRGDEQYF.

The chain employs TRBV15 and TRBJ1-2; a possible D gene is TRBD1 (5 bases). Trimming cost V 0 bases and J 4 bases, with 12 bases left between them. Germline lookup yields CDR1 LNHNV and CDR2 YYDKDF (reference sequence). CDR3 length: 15 residues. In nucleotides, the CDR3 is TGTGCCACCAGCAGAGAAGTAGGGGCAGCCTATGGCTACACCTTC. Translation: CATSREVGAAYGYTF.

J is TRBJ2-2 and V is TRBV9, with TRBD2 matching 12 bases. V shed 0 bases and J 4 bases; nucleotides not matched to a gene: 13. The CDR3 covers 20 residues. Per the germline V gene, CDR1 is SGDLS and CDR2 is YYNGEE. CDR3 in amino acids: CASSVGLAGVGGHGTGELFF. In DNA, the CDR3 is TGTGCCAGCAGCGTAGGACTAGCGGGAGTAGGGGGCCATGGCACCGGGGAGCTGTTTTTT.

This clonotype has just a few counts. The chain links TRBV24-1 to TRBJ1-5; the D is unclear. CDR3 length equals 14 residues. Per germline, CDR1 KGHDR and CDR2 SFDVKD. Trimming removed 6 bases from V and 6 bases from J, with 14 bases in between. In nucleotides, the CDR3 is TGTGCCACCAGTTCGGTGGGGTTGGGTCAGCCCCAGCATTTT. Protein sequence: CATSSVGLGQPQHF.